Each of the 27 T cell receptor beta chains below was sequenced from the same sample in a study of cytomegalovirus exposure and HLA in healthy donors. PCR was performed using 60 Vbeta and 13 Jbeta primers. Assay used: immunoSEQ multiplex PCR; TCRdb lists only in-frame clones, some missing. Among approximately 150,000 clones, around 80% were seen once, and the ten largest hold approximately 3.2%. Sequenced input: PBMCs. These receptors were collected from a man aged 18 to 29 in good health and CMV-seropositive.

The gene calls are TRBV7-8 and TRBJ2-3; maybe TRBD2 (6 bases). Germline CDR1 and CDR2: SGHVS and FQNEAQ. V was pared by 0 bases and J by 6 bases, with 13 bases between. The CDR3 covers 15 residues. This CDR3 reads CASSLAMGGTDTQYF. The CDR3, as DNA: TGTGCCAGCAGCTTAGCGATGGGGGGAACGGATACGCAGTATTTT.

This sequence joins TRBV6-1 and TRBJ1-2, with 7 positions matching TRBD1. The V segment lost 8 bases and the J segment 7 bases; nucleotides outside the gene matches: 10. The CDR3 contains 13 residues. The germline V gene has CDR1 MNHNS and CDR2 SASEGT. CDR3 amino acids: CASGSLQGTGYTF. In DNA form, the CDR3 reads TGTGCCAGCGGGTCACTACAGGGGACTGGCTACACCTTC.

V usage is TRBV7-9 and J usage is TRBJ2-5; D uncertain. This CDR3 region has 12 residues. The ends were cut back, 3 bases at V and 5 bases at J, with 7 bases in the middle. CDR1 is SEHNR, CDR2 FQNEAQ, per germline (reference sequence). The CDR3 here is CASSFSGETQYF. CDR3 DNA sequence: TGTGCCAGCAGCTTCTCCGGGGAGACCCAGTACTTC.

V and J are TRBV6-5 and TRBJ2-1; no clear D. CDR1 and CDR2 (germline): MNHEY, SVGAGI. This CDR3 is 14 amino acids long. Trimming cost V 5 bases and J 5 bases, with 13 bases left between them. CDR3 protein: CASSLVRGNNEQFF. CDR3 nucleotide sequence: TGTGCCAGCAGTCTCGTGCGCGGCAACAATGAGCAGTTCTTC.

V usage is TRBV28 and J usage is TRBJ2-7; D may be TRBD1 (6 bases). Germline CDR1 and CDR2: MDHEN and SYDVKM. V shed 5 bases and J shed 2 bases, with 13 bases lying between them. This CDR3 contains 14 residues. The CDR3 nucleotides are TGTGCCAGCAGTACTCCGACAGGACCCTACGAGCAGTACTTC. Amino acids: CASSTPTGPYEQYF.

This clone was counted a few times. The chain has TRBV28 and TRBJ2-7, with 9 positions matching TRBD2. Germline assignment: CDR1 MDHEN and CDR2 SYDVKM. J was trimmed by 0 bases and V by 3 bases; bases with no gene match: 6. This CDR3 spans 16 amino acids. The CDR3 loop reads CASSFLAGYNSYEQYF. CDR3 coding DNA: TGTGCCAGCAGTTTCCTAGCGGGGTACAACTCCTACGAGCAGTACTTC.

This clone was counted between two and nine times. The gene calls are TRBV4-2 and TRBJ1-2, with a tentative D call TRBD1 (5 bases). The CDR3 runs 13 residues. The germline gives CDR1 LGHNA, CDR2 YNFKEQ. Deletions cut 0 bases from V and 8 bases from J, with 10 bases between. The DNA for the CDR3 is TGTGCCAGCAGCCAAGATCGGAGGGACGGCTACACCTTC. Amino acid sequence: CASSQDRRDGYTF.

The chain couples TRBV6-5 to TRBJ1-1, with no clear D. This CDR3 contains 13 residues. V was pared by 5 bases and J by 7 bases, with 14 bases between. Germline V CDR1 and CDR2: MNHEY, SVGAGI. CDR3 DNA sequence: TGTGCCAGCAGTGAGTTAAGATTCTTTGAAGCTTTCTTT. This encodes CASSELRFFEAFF.

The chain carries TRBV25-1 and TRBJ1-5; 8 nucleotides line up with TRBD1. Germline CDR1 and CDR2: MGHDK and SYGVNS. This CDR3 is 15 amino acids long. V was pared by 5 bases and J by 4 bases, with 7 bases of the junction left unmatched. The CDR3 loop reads CASSQGQGANQPQHF. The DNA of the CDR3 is TGTGCCAGCAGTCAAGGGCAGGGGGCAAATCAGCCCCAGCATTTT.

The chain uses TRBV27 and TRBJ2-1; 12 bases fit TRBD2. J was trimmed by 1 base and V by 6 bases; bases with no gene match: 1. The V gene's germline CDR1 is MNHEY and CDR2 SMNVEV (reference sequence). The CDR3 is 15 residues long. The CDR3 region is CASSGLAGSYNEQFF. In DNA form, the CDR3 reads TGTGCCAGCAGCGGACTAGCGGGATCCTACAATGAGCAGTTCTTC.

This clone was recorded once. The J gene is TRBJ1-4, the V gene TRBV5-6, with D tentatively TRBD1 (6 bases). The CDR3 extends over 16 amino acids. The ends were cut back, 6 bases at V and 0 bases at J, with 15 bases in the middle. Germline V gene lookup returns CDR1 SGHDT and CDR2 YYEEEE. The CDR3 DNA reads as TGTGCCAGCACTTCAGGGGCCCGAGCAACTAATGAAAAACTGTTTTTT. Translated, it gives CASTSGARATNEKLFF.

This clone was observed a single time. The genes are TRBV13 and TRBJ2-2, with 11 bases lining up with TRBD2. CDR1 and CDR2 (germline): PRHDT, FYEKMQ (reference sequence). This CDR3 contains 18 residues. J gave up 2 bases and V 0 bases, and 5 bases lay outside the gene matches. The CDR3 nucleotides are TGTGCCAGCAGCTTAGGCCTTAGCGGGAGGGCCAACACCGGGGAGCTGTTTTTT. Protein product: CASSLGLSGRANTGELFF.

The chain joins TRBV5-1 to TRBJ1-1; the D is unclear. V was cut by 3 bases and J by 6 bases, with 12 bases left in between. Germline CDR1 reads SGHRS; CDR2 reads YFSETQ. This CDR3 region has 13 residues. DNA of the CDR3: TGCGCCAGCAGCTCGGACCTGCGGGCTGAAGCTTTCTTT. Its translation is CASSSDLRAEAFF.

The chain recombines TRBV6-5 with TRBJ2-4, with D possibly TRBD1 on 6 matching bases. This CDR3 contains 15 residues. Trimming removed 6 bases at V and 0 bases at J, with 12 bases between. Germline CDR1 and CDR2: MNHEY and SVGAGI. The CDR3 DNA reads TGTGCCAGCAGCCCCGAGGGGGTAGCCAAAAACATTCAGTACTTC. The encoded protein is CASSPEGVAKNIQYF.

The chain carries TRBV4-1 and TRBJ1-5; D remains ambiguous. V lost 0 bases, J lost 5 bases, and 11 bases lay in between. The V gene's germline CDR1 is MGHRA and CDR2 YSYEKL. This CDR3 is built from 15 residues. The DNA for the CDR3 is TGCGCCAGCAGCCAAGATGCGGGCAGCCATCAGCCCCAGCATTTT. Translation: CASSQDAGSHQPQHF.

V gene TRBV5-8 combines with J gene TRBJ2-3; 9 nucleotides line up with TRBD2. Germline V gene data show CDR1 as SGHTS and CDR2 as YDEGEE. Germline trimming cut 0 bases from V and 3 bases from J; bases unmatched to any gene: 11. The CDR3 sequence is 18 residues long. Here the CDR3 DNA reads TGTGCCAGCAGCTTGGGGGAAGTAGCGGGAGAGCGGACAGATACGCAGTATTTT. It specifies CASSLGEVAGERTDTQYF.

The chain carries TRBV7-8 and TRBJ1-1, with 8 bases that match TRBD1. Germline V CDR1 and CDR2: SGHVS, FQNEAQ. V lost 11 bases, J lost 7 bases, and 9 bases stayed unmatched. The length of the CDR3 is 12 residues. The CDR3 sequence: CASQGAGIEAFF. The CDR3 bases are TGTGCCTCTCAGGGGGCGGGTATTGAAGCTTTCTTT.

This chain's CDR3 is CASSRQGRNEQYF. In DNA, the CDR3 is TGTGCCAGCAGCCGACAGGGGAGAAACGAGCAGTACTTC. This rearrangement joins TRBV13 to TRBJ2-7, with 8 positions matching TRBD1. Germline V lookup: CDR1 PRHDT, CDR2 FYEKMQ (reference sequence). CDR3 length equals 13 residues. Trimming cost V 5 bases and J 5 bases; bases outside gene matches: 5.

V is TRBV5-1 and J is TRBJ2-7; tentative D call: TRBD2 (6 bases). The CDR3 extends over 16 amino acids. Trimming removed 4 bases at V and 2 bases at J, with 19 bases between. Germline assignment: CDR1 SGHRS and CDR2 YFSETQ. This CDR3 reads CASSTGQGDSTYEQYF. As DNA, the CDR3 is TGCGCCAGCAGCACCGGACAAGGGGACTCAACCTACGAGCAGTACTTC.

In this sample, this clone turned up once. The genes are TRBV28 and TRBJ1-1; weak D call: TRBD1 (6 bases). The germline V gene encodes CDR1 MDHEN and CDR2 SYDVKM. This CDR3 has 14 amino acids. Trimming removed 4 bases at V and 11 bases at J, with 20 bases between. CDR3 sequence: CASSSAGGPSKAFF. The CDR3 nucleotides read TGTGCCAGCAGTTCTGCCGGGGGGCCCAGTAAGGCTTTCTTT. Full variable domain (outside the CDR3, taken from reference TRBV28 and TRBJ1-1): DVKVTQSSRYLVKRTGEKVFLECVQDMDHENMFWYRQDPGLGLRLIYFSYDVKMKEKGDIPEGYSVSREKKERFSLILESASTNQTSMYLCASSSAGGPSKAFFGQGTRLTVV.

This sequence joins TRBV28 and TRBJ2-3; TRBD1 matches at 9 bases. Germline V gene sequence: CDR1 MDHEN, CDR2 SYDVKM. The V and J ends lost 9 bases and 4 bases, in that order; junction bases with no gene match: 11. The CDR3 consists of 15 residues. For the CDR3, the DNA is TGTGCCAGTGGGCCTGAGGGGACAGGGTCAGATACGCAGTATTTT. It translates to CASGPEGTGSDTQYF.

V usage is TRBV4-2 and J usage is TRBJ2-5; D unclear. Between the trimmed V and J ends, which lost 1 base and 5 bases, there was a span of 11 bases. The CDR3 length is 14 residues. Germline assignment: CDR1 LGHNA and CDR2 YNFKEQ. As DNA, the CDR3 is TGTGCCAGCAGCCAAGCGTCTATTGAGGAGACCCAGTACTTC. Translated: CASSQASIEETQYF.

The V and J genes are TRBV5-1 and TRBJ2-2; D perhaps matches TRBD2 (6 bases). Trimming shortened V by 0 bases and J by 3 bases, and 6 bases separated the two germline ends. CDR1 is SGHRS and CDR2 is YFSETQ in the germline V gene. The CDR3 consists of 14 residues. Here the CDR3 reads CASSLAGDTGELFF. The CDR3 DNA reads TGCGCCAGCAGCTTGGCGGGGGACACCGGGGAGCTGTTTTTT.

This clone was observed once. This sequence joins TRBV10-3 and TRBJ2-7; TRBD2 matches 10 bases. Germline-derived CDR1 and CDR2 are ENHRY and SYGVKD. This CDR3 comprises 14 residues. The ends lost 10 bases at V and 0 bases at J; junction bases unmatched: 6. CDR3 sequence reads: CATGLAVSSYEQYF. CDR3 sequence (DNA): TGTGCCACCGGACTAGCGGTTAGCTCCTACGAGCAGTACTTC.

This chain's CDR3 is CASSEPRLAYEQYF. CDR3 DNA: TGTGCCAGCAGTGAACCGCGACTTGCCTACGAGCAGTACTTC. This chain links TRBV6-1 with TRBJ2-7, with D unresolved. V lost 2 bases and J lost 2, with 10 bases in between. The CDR3 extends over 14 amino acids. Germline V gene sequence: CDR1 MNHNS, CDR2 SASEGT.

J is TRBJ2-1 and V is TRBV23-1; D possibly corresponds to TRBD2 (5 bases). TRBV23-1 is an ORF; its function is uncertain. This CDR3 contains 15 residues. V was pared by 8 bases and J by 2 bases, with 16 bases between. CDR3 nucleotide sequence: TGCGCCAGCTCTCTACCCCCGGGAACCTACAATGAGCAGTTCTTC. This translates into CASSLPPGTYNEQFF.

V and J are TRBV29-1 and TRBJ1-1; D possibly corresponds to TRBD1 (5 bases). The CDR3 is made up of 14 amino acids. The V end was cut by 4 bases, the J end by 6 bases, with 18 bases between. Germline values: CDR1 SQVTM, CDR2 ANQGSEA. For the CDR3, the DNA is TGCAGCGTTGGATGGGGTCCAGGGATCTCTGAAGCTTTCTTT. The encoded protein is CSVGWGPGISEAFF.